The 23 T cell receptor beta chains below were found in one sample sequenced in a study of T cells after yellow fever vaccination. TCRdb reprocessed the 5' RACE reads via MiXCR and lists one record per CDR3 protein. The sample includes around 350,000 distinct CDR3 sequences, roughly 6.1% of them seen just once. Here the sequenced sample was PBMCs, taken 5 days after the yellow fever booster vaccination. The receptor set was obtained from a young man who received the YFV17D yellow fever vaccine.

There are many counts of this clonotype. This chain uses TRBV5-1 with TRBJ2-5, with D perhaps TRBD2 (5 bases). Trimming shortened V by 4 bases and J by 5 bases, and 18 bases separated the two germline ends. The CDR3 is made up of 15 amino acids. Germline CDR1 SGHRS, CDR2 YFSETQ. The CDR3 DNA reads as TGCGCCAGCAGCGTGTTCGGGGAAGGACGGGAGACCCAGTACTTC. This translates into CASSVFGEGRETQYF.

This clonotype was seen only a few times. The chain links TRBV7-9 to TRBJ1-1; 8 bases line up with TRBD1. Germline V CDR1 and CDR2: SEHNR, FQNEAQ (reference sequence). The CDR3 consists of 15 residues. V was clipped by 2 bases and J by 4 bases; unmatched bases: 6. CDR3 sequence (DNA): TGTGCCAGCAGCTTATTTCAGGGGGCTACCACTGAAGCTTTCTTT. As protein: CASSLFQGATTEAFF.

In this sample, this clonotype turned up many times. The chain combines TRBV6-2 or TRBV6-3 with TRBJ2-3, with 8 bases that match TRBD2. There are 16 residues in the CDR3. CDR1 and CDR2 from the germline V gene are MNHEY and SVGEGT. J lost 3 bases, V lost 7 bases, and 12 bases had no gene match. CDR3 nucleotides: TGTGCCAGCATTGACCCGGGAGGGCCCGGAACAGATACGCAGTATTTT. Translated, it gives CASIDPGGPGTDTQYF.

Ten or more counts support this clonotype. This sequence joins TRBV6-1 and TRBJ2-7; a possible D gene is TRBD2 (5 bases). Germline CDR1 and CDR2: MNHNS and SASEGT. The CDR3 length is 15 residues. Trimming pared 3 bases from V and 2 bases from J, leaving 14 bases between. CDR3 nucleotides: TGTGCCAGCAGTGATTATGGACTTATGGCCTACGAGCAGTACTTC. This sequence encodes CASSDYGLMAYEQYF.

This clonotype was observed a few times. V is TRBV30 and J is TRBJ2-7, with 7 nucleotides matching TRBD2. This CDR3 has 13 residues. Germline V gene data show CDR1 as GTSNPN and CDR2 as SVGIG (reference sequence). The CDR3 region has the DNA TGTGCTTTAAGTGCTAGCGGTATCTACGAGCAGTACTTC. The encoded protein is CALSASGIYEQYF.

This clonotype was seen only a few times. This chain uses TRBV20-1 with TRBJ2-5; no firm D call. The germline V gene has CDR1 DFQATT and CDR2 SNEGSKA (reference sequence). Between the trimmed V and J ends, which lost 2 bases and 5 bases, there was a span of 21 bases. This CDR3 has 16 amino acids. The CDR3 bases are TGCAGTGCTAGACTTAAACATGGACGGAGATTCGAGACCCAGTACTTC. Translated, it gives CSARLKHGRRFETQYF.

This clonotype was seen ten or more times. The chain recombines TRBV29-1 with TRBJ2-3; D ambiguous. Between the trimmed V and J ends, which lost 4 bases and 2 bases, there was a span of 10 bases. Germline V gene data show CDR1 as SQVTM and CDR2 as ANQGSEA. The CDR3 spans 13 residues. This chain's CDR3 is CSVVIAHTDTQYF. CDR3 in DNA: TGCAGCGTTGTAATAGCACACACAGATACGCAGTATTTT.

The table lists this clonotype with many counts. The chain recombines TRBV7-2 with TRBJ2-7; D might be TRBD2 (5 bases). The CDR3 totals 13 residues. The germline CDR1 and CDR2 sequences are SGHTA and FQGNSA. The V end lost 8 bases, the J end lost 2 bases, and 13 bases lay between the germline ends. The CDR3 is CASRERAPYEQYF. The CDR3 region has the DNA TGTGCCAGCCGGGAACGGGCCCCCTACGAGCAGTACTTC.

This clonotype has ten or more counts. The chain has TRBV7-2 and TRBJ2-5, with D possibly being TRBD2 (5 bases). The CDR3 loop spans 13 amino acids. V dropped 2 bases and J dropped 5 bases, with 9 bases sitting between them. CDR1 is SGHTA and CDR2 is FQGNSA in the germline V gene. The DNA of the CDR3 is TGTGCCAGCAGCTTACGGGGTGGGGAGACCCAGTACTTC. It specifies CASSLRGGETQYF.

Turning to this clonotype: A single base separates this from a much larger clone, so it may be a read error. The rearrangement links TRBV3-1 to TRBJ1-4, with 7 positions matching TRBD1. This CDR3 contains 17 residues. V lost 7 bases and J lost 7; bases outside the gene matches: 18. The germline CDR1 and CDR2 sequences are LGHDT and YNNKEL (reference sequence). The CDR3 DNA sequence: TGTGCCAGCACCCGCATCTTTCCGGGACAGCCTTCTGAAAAACTGTTTTTT. Protein: CASTRIFPGQPSEKLFF.

The gene calls are TRBV20-1 and TRBJ2-3; 10 bases map to TRBD2. V lost 6 bases to trimming and J lost 6 bases; unmatched junction nucleotides: 12. The V gene's germline CDR1 is DFQATT and CDR2 SNEGSKA (reference sequence). CDR3 length: 15 amino acids. DNA of the CDR3: TGCAGTGCGCCCCGGACTAGCGGCCCGGGGGATACGCAGTATTTT. Its protein is CSAPRTSGPGDTQYF.

This clonotype was recorded many times. V is TRBV4-3 and J is TRBJ2-7, with D possibly being TRBD2 (5 bases). Germline lookup yields CDR1 LGHNA and CDR2 YSLEER. Trimming took 3 bases from V and 2 from J, leaving 14 bases between them. CDR3 size: 15 residues. CDR3 protein: CASSHLPGKTYEQYF. The CDR3 DNA sequence: TGCGCCAGCAGCCACCTACCCGGGAAGACCTACGAGCAGTACTTC.

The rearrangement links TRBV24-1 to TRBJ2-5; D is possibly TRBD1 (6 bases). The CDR3 has 12 amino acids. Germline loops: CDR1 KGHDR, CDR2 SFDVKD. V was cut by 9 bases and J by 5 bases, with 12 bases left in between. The CDR3 coding sequence is TGTGCCACCGGGACACTCTCTGAGACCCAGTACTTC. The encoded protein is CATGTLSETQYF.

As DNA, the CDR3 is TGTGCCAGTGCGAAACAGGGTGGAGCCTACAATGAGCAGTTCTTC. Protein product: CASAKQGGAYNEQFF. The V gene is TRBV19, the J gene TRBJ2-1; a possible D gene is TRBD1 (6 bases). The V gene lost 8 bases and the J gene lost 2 bases, with 16 bases spanning the gap. From germline, CDR1 is LNHDA and CDR2 SQIVND (reference sequence). There are 15 residues in the CDR3.

This clonotype was observed at least ten times. The rearrangement joins TRBV19 to TRBJ2-2; D possibly corresponds to TRBD1 (7 bases). V was clipped by 6 bases and J by 7 bases, with 18 bases between them. Looked up from germline, CDR1 is LNHDA and CDR2 is SQIVND (reference sequence). There are 15 residues in the CDR3. The CDR3 nucleotides read TGTGCCAGTAGACGACAGGGCGGGGACAGCGGGGAGCTGTTTTTT. As protein: CASRRQGGDSGELFF.

This clonotype was seen just once. This chain joins TRBV12-3 or TRBV12-4 and TRBJ2-3, with D maybe TRBD1 (5 bases). Trimming took off 1 base at V and 7 bases at J, with 27 bases between the two ends. The CDR3 length is 19 residues. Here the CDR3 DNA reads TGTGCCAGCAGTTTAGGGCAGGGAAGTGTGCGACTCGAACCGAATACGCAGTATTTT. Protein: CASSLGQGSVRLEPNTQYF.

A few counts support this clonotype. This chain links TRBV6-1 with TRBJ2-2, with TRBD2 matching over 10 bases. From germline, CDR1 is MNHNS and CDR2 SASEGT. The ends lost 6 bases at V and 4 bases at J; junction bases unmatched: 8. The CDR3 has 16 residues. The CDR3 DNA reads as TGTGCCAGCAGGCAAGGACTAGCGGTACCCACCGGGGAGCTGTTTTTT. It is translated as CASRQGLAVPTGELFF.

There are many counts of this clonotype. This chain uses TRBV28 with TRBJ2-2, with TRBD2 matching 9 bases. Germline V lookup: CDR1 MDHEN, CDR2 SYDVKM. There are 15 residues in the CDR3. V lost 6 bases, J lost 5 bases, and 7 bases stayed unmatched. CDR3 sequence reads: CASRNSGSGTGELFF. The CDR3 coding sequence is TGTGCCAGCAGAAATAGCGGGAGCGGGACCGGGGAGCTGTTTTTT.

This clonotype was seen repeatedly, ten times or more. The chain recombines TRBV4-3 with TRBJ2-1; TRBD2 aligns across 14 bases. Germline-derived CDR1 and CDR2 are LGHNA and YSLEER. V lost 0 bases, J lost 7 bases, and 8 bases stayed unmatched. CDR3 size: 18 residues. In nucleotides, the CDR3 is TGCGCCAGCAGCCAAGACGCGGGACTAGCGGGAGTCTGGAATGAGCAGTTCTTC. This codes for CASSQDAGLAGVWNEQFF.

The chain employs TRBV6-2 or TRBV6-3 and TRBJ2-7; D is perhaps TRBD2 (5 bases). This CDR3 is built from 14 residues. Germline-derived CDR1 and CDR2 are MNHEY and SVGEGT. V was shortened by 4 bases and J by 6 bases, with 16 bases between the two germline ends. This CDR3 is CASSSIPVGSEQYF. The CDR3 nucleotides are TGTGCCAGCAGTTCTATCCCGGTGGGGAGCGAGCAGTACTTC.

CDR3 coding DNA: TGTGCCAGCAGCCAACCGGGACTATACGAGCAGTACTTC. As protein: CASSQPGLYEQYF. The rearrangement links TRBV3-1 to TRBJ2-7; 7 bases agree with TRBD2. This CDR3 region has 13 residues. The germline CDR1 and CDR2 sequences are LGHDT and YNNKEL (reference sequence). V shed 2 bases and J 4 bases; nucleotides not matched to a gene: 2.

The J gene is TRBJ2-1, the V gene TRBV19; TRBD1 agrees at 7 bases. The CDR3 loop spans 15 amino acids. With V trimmed by 3 bases and J by 2 bases, 4 bases remained unmatched. Germline assignment: CDR1 LNHDA and CDR2 SQIVND (reference sequence). CDR3 bases: TGTGCCAGTAGTATGCAGGGACAGACCTACAATGAGCAGTTCTTC. This translates into CASSMQGQTYNEQFF.

The rearrangement uses TRBV12-3 or TRBV12-4 and TRBJ2-1; 7 nucleotides agree with TRBD2. There are 14 residues in the CDR3. Trimming took 7 bases from V and 6 from J; bases not matched to a gene: 9. CDR3 amino acids: CASNWAGAFNEQFF. The CDR3 bases are TGTGCCAGCAATTGGGCGGGAGCCTTCAATGAGCAGTTCTTC.